A single sample gave rise to the 31 T cell receptor beta chains below, sequenced in a study of a mutant IDH1 vaccine in newly diagnosed glioma. Generated by immunoSEQ multiplex PCR, the TCRdb table keeps only in-frame clones and is missing some. The sample records 30,000 to 45,000 clones, 60% to 85% being singletons. These receptors' targets are unknown. Time point given: week 47, end of study. Every vaccine dose comprised 300 ug of mutant IDH1 20-mer peptide plus topical imiquimod. Sequenced material: PBMCs, taken from a glioma patient whose treatment included an IDH1 peptide vaccine. These receptors all stem from a man in his forties with glioma.

This clone was seen just once. The chain is built from TRBV7-2 and TRBJ1-5; no firm D call. Germline V lookup: CDR1 SGHTA, CDR2 FQGNSA. The CDR3 has 13 amino acids. V was cut by 1 base and J by 6 bases, with 7 bases left in between. The CDR3 spells CASSLVSGQPQHF. The CDR3 DNA is TGTGCCAGCAGCTTAGTAAGCGGTCAGCCCCAGCATTTT.

A single count supports this clone. This rearrangement joins TRBV6-5 to TRBJ2-3, with 7 bases matching TRBD2. This CDR3 region has 15 residues. Trimming at V came to 2 bases and at J to 6 bases, leaving 8 bases not matched to a gene. Per the germline V gene, CDR1 is MNHEY and CDR2 is SVGAGI. This CDR3 is CASSYTSGARDTQYF. CDR3 nucleotides: TGTGCCAGCAGTTACACAAGCGGGGCCCGTGATACGCAGTATTTT.

This chain joins TRBV28 and TRBJ1-5; D unresolved. Looked up from germline, CDR1 is MDHEN and CDR2 is SYDVKM. Between the trimmed V and J ends, which lost 2 bases and 5 bases, there was a span of 4 bases. The CDR3 loop spans 12 amino acids. The CDR3 is CASSLLDQPQHF. For the CDR3, the DNA is TGTGCCAGCAGTTTACTCGATCAGCCCCAGCATTTT. The variable domain in full, with the rest retrieved from reference TRBV28 and TRBJ1-5, is DVKVTQSSRYLVKRTGEKVFLECVQDMDHENMFWYRQDPGLGLRLIYFSYDVKMKEKGDIPEGYSVSREKKERFSLILESASTNQTSMYLCASSLLDQPQHFGDGTRLSIL.

A few counts support this clone. The chain recombines TRBV12-5 with TRBJ2-2; 9 bases are shared with TRBD1. V lost 4 bases and J lost 5; bases outside the gene matches: 14. The CDR3 runs 18 residues. The germline gives CDR1 LGHNT, CDR2 FRNRAP. The CDR3: CASGSILFRDRETGELFF. CDR3 bases: TGTGCTAGTGGTTCGATATTATTCCGGGACAGGGAGACCGGGGAGCTGTTTTTT.

The V call is TRBV9, the J call TRBJ2-3; 11 bases match TRBD2. V trimming: 3 bases; J trimming: 1 base; junction bases outside the gene matches: 4. There are 16 residues in the CDR3. Germline V CDR1 and CDR2: SGDLS, YYNGEE. The CDR3 nucleotides read TGTGCCAGCAGCGAGGGACTAGCGGAGGGCACAGATACGCAGTATTTT. This codes for CASSEGLAEGTDTQYF.

The chain recombines TRBV7-9 with TRBJ2-7; TRBD1 might be the D (6 bases). The CDR3 sequence is 14 residues long. Germline V CDR1 and CDR2: SEHNR, FQNEAQ (reference sequence). V was shortened by 3 bases and J by 2 bases, with 11 bases between the two germline ends. CDR3 nucleotide sequence: TGTGCCAGCAGCTTCGGACAGCCAGCCTACGAGCAGTACGTC. Residues: CASSFGQPAYEQYV.

V gene TRBV10-1 combines with J gene TRBJ1-1, with unresolved D. The CDR3 contains 13 residues. The germline V gene encodes CDR1 WNHNN and CDR2 SYGVQD (reference sequence). Trimming pared 4 bases from V and 0 bases from J, leaving 6 bases between. The CDR3 region is CASSGNLNTEAFF. The DNA for the CDR3 is TGCGCCAGCAGTGGTAACCTGAACACTGAAGCTTTCTTT.

The chain joins TRBV4-3 to TRBJ2-7, with TRBD1 matching over 8 bases. V lost 3 bases to trimming and J lost 0 bases; unmatched junction nucleotides: 1. Germline V gives CDR1 LGHNA, CDR2 YSLEER. The CDR3 spans 14 residues. The CDR3 protein is CASSHGTGSYEQYV. CDR3 nucleotides: TGCGCCAGCAGCCACGGGACAGGCTCCTACGAGCAGTACGTC.

J is TRBJ2-5 and V is TRBV19; TRBD1 matches 10 bases. Germline CDR1 is LNHDA and CDR2 is SQIVND (reference sequence). J gave up 5 bases and V 5 bases, and 8 bases lay outside the gene matches. This CDR3 contains 15 residues. The CDR3 coding sequence is TGTGCCAGTAGTCCCCGACAGGGGGCCGGGGAGACCCAGTACTTC. Amino acid sequence: CASSPRQGAGETQYF.

The chain joins TRBV14 to TRBJ2-5; 7 bases align to TRBD1. The J call could be wrong; TRBJ2-7 is a better fit for the DNA end. This CDR3 region has 13 residues. From germline, CDR1 is SGHDN and CDR2 FVKESK. Written as DNA, the CDR3 is TGTGCCAGCAGCGACAGGGTGCGGCACGAGCAGTACTTC. This gives the protein CASSDRVRHEQYF.

This clone was counted between two and nine times. This chain links TRBV5-1 with TRBJ1-1; 9 bases are shared with TRBD1. V gave up 3 bases and J gave up 4 bases; unmatched junction bases: 4. This CDR3 has 14 residues. CDR1 is SGHRS and CDR2 is YFSETQ in the germline V gene. The CDR3 DNA reads as TGCGCCAGCAGCTGGGGACAGGGATCCACTGAAGCTTTCTTT. This sequence encodes CASSWGQGSTEAFF.

J is TRBJ1-3 and V is TRBV14; D unresolved. The CDR3 totals 14 residues. V dropped 3 bases and J dropped 4 bases, with 10 bases sitting between them. Germline loops: CDR1 SGHDN, CDR2 FVKESK. CDR3 sequence reads: CASSQRVDGNTIYF. The CDR3 nucleotides read TGTGCCAGCAGCCAGAGAGTGGACGGAAACACCATATATTTT.

This chain joins TRBV5-6 and TRBJ2-3; D remains unclear. Looked up from germline, CDR1 is SGHDT and CDR2 is YYEEEE. CDR3 length: 13 residues. The ends were cut back, 0 bases at V and 10 bases at J, with 12 bases in the middle. Here the CDR3 DNA reads TGTGCCAGCAGCTTGGAGGGCGCGGATGCGCAGTATTTT. It specifies CASSLEGADAQYF.

This clone was seen a few times. The V call is TRBV19, the J call TRBJ1-5; D not certain. The CDR3 has 13 residues. Germline CDR1 LNHDA, CDR2 SQIVND (reference sequence). V was pared by 10 bases and J by 0 bases, with 10 bases between. CDR3: CATGRNSNQPQHF. As DNA, the CDR3 is TGTGCCACCGGACGGAATAGCAATCAGCCCCAGCATTTT.

J is TRBJ2-7 and V is TRBV6-5; 8 bases match TRBD2. The CDR3 is 15 residues long. Per germline, CDR1 MNHEY and CDR2 SVGAGI. Trimming at V came to 2 bases and at J to 1 base, leaving 4 bases not matched to a gene. The CDR3 here is CASSYGGLGSYEQYF. CDR3 nucleotide sequence: TGTGCCAGCAGTTACGGGGGACTAGGGTCCTACGAGCAGTACTTC.

The V call is TRBV4-1, the J call TRBJ1-3; tentative D call: TRBD1 (6 bases). The CDR3 runs to 18 residues. In germline, CDR1 is MGHRA, CDR2 YSYEKL. Trimming cost V 6 bases and J 4 bases, with 25 bases left between them. The CDR3 is CASSRGNGDTRQGNTIYF. For the CDR3, the DNA is TGCGCCAGCAGTCGAGGCAACGGGGACACCCGGCAGGGAAACACCATATATTTT.

This chain joins TRBV6-5 and TRBJ2-1, with TRBD2 as a possible D gene (6 bases). CDR3 size: 14 residues. Germline V gene data show CDR1 as MNHEY and CDR2 as SVGAGI. The V end was cut by 6 bases, the J end by 4 bases, with 13 bases between. The CDR3 coding sequence is TGTGCCAGCAGCCTAGCGCGAGAATACAATGAGCAGTTCTTC. Protein: CASSLAREYNEQFF.

The CDR3 loop is CASSAAGDDDYGYTF. The CDR3 region has the DNA TGTGCCAGCAGCGCTGCAGGGGATGACGACTATGGCTACACCTTC. The gene calls are TRBV9 and TRBJ1-2; a possible D gene is TRBD1 (6 bases). The CDR3 covers 15 residues. The ends were cut back, 3 bases at V and 3 bases at J, with 15 bases in the middle. Germline V gene data show CDR1 as SGDLS and CDR2 as YYNGEE.

V usage is TRBV2 and J usage is TRBJ2-5; D is possibly TRBD2 (6 bases). V was trimmed by 3 bases and J by 5 bases, leaving 22 bases between them. Per the germline V gene, CDR1 is SNHLY and CDR2 is FYNNEI. The CDR3 contains 17 residues. CDR3 in DNA: TGTGCCAGCAGTGAGACGGGGAGGACCGCCAGTGGGGAGACCCAGTACTTC. Translated, it gives CASSETGRTASGETQYF.

The gene calls are TRBV30 and TRBJ1-2; D not certain. CDR1 GTSNPN and CDR2 SVGIG come from the germline V gene (reference sequence). The CDR3 covers 12 residues. Trimming removed 0 bases at V and 12 bases at J, with 14 bases between. The CDR3 DNA is TGTGCCTGGAGTGTATCTAATTCCCAGGACACCTTC. Translation: CAWSVSNSQDTF.

The chain carries TRBV6-1 and TRBJ1-3, with D maybe TRBD1 (5 bases). The CDR3 has 17 residues. The germline V and J ends were trimmed by 3 bases and 3 bases, with 18 bases remaining between them. Germline V lookup: CDR1 MNHNS, CDR2 SASEGT. CDR3 bases: TGTGCCAGCAGTGATCAGCCGGGACGCCTGCGTGGAAACACCATATATTTT. Protein: CASSDQPGRLRGNTIYF.

The chain links TRBV18 to TRBJ1-3, with 7 bases matching TRBD1. The trim removed 6 bases at V and 0 bases at J, leaving 5 bases unmatched. Per germline, CDR1 KGHSH and CDR2 LQKENI. CDR3 size: 15 residues. CDR3 protein: CASSQTGSSGNTIYF. DNA of the CDR3: TGTGCCAGCTCGCAGACAGGGAGCTCTGGAAACACCATATATTTT.

The rearrangement joins TRBV10-3 to TRBJ2-7; 7 nucleotides line up with TRBD2. Trimming took 6 bases from V and 6 from J; bases not matched to a gene: 17. The CDR3 consists of 16 residues. The V gene's germline CDR1 is ENHRY and CDR2 SYGVKD. CDR3 sequence: CAISGGYGGSGGEQYF. The CDR3 DNA follows: TGTGCCATCAGCGGGGGATACGGGGGGAGCGGAGGCGAGCAGTACTTC.

The J gene is TRBJ2-3, the V gene TRBV27; possible D gene TRBD1, 6 bases. This CDR3 has 14 residues. Looked up from germline, CDR1 is MNHEY and CDR2 is SMNVEV (reference sequence). V was trimmed by 5 bases and J by 9 bases, leaving 18 bases between them. The CDR3, as DNA: TGTGCCAGCAGTCTCAGATCCCGGGACAAAACGCAGTATTTT. Encoded protein: CASSLRSRDKTQYF.

The gene calls are TRBV5-1 and TRBJ1-3; D is undetermined. This CDR3 comprises 17 residues. V lost 0 bases and J lost 0, with 13 bases in between. The V gene's germline CDR1 is SGHRS and CDR2 YFSETQ. Here the CDR3 DNA reads TGCGCCAGCAGCTTGGGAGACATAGCCTACTCTGGAAACACCATATATTTT. Encoded protein: CASSLGDIAYSGNTIYF.

In regard to this clone: The sample has other DNA sequences that encode this CDR3 too. V is TRBV19 and J is TRBJ1-4; no clear D. Deletions cut 1 base from V and 15 bases from J, with 15 bases between. Per germline, CDR1 LNHDA and CDR2 SQIVND (reference sequence). This CDR3 contains 13 residues. The CDR3 spells CASSIVGSHLVFF. As DNA, the CDR3 is TGTGCCAGTAGTATAGTAGGTAGCCACCTGGTGTTTTTT.

The chain employs TRBV7-2 and TRBJ1-1, with TRBD1 identical over 8 bases. CDR1 is SGHTA and CDR2 is FQGNSA in the germline V gene. V was clipped by 1 base and J by 4 bases; unmatched bases: 2. The CDR3 loop spans 14 amino acids. Written as DNA, the CDR3 is TGTGCCAGCAGCTTAGTTACAGGGGGCACTGAAGCTTTCTTT. Translating it yields CASSLVTGGTEAFF.

This clone turned up a few times. The chain is built from TRBV9 and TRBJ2-7, with 7 bases fitting TRBD2. This CDR3 is built from 15 residues. CDR1 SGDLS and CDR2 YYNGEE come from the germline V gene. The trim removed 4 bases at V and 0 bases at J, leaving 7 bases unmatched. DNA of the CDR3: TGTGCCAGCAGCTTAGGCGGGGAGGGCTCCTACGAGCAGTACGTC. Its translation is CASSLGGEGSYEQYV.

The gene calls are TRBV27 and TRBJ2-1; TRBD1 aligns across 7 bases. The CDR3 has 15 residues. V lost 6 bases to trimming and J lost 6 bases; unmatched junction nucleotides: 11. CDR1 is MNHEY and CDR2 is SMNVEV in the germline V gene (reference sequence). CDR3 sequence reads: CASRNQGVGGNEQFF. CDR3 coding DNA: TGTGCCAGCAGGAACCAGGGGGTAGGAGGCAATGAGCAGTTCTTC.

This chain uses TRBV14 with TRBJ2-3; perhaps TRBD2 as D (5 bases). The CDR3 runs 17 residues. The germline V and J ends were trimmed by 1 base and 0 bases, with 14 bases remaining between them. CDR1 SGHDN and CDR2 FVKESK come from the germline V gene. The CDR3 DNA reads TGTGCCAGCAGCCAAGGAGGGCGACTCACTAGCACAGATACGCAGTATTTT. It yields the protein CASSQGGRLTSTDTQYF. The complete variable domain, with remaining parts taken from reference TRBV14 and TRBJ2-3, reads EAGVTQFPSHSVIEKGQTVTLRCDPISGHDNLYWYRRVMGKEIKFLLHFVKESKQDESGMPNNRFLAERTGGTYSTLKVQPAELEDSGVYFCASSQGGRLTSTDTQYFGPGTRLTVL.

This chain uses TRBV6-5 with TRBJ1-2; D unclear. The ends were cut back, 0 bases at V and 8 bases at J, with 13 bases in the middle. Germline values: CDR1 MNHEY, CDR2 SVGAGI. This CDR3 comprises 14 residues. The CDR3 DNA is TGTGCCAGCAGTTACTCGGGAGAAGATATGGGCTACACCTTC. It yields the protein CASSYSGEDMGYTF.